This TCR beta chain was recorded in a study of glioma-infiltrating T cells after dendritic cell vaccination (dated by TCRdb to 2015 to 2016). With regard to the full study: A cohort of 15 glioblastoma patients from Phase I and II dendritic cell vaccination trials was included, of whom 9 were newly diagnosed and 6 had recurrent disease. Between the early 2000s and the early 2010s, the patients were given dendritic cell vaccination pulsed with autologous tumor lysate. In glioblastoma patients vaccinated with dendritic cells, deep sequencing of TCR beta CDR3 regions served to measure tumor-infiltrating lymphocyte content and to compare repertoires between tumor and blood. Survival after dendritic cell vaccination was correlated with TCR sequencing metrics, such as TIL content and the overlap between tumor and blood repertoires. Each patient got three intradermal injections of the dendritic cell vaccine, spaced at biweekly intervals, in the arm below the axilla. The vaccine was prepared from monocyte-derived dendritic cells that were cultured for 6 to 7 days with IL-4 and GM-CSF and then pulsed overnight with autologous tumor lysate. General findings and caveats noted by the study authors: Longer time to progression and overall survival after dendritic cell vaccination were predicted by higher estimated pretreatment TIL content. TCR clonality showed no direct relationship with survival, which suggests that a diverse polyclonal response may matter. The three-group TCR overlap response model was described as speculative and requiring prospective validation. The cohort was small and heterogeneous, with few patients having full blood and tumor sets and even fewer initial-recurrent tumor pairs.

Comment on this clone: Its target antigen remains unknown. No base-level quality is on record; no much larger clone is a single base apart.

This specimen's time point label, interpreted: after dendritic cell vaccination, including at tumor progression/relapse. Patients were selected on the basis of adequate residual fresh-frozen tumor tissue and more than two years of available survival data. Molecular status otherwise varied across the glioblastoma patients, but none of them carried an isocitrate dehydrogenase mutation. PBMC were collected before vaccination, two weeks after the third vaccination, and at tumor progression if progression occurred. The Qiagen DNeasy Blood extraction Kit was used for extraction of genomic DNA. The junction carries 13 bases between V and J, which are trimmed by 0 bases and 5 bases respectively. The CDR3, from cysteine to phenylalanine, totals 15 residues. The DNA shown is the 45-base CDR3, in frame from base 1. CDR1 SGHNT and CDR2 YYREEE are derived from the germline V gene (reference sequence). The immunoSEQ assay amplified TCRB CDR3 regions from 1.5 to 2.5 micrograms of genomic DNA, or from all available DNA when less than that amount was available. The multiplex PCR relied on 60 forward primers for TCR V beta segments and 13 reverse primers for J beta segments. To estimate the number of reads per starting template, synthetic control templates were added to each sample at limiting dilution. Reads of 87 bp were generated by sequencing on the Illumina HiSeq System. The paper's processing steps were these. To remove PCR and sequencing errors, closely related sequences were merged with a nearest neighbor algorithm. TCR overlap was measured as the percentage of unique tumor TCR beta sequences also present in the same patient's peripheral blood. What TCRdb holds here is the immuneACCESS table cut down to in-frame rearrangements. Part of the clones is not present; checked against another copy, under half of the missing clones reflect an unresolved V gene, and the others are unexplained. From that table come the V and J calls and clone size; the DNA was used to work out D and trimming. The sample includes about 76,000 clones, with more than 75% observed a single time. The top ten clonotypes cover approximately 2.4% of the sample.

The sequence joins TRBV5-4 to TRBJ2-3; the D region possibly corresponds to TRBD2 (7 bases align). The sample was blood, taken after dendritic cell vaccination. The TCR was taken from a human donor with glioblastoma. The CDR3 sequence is CASSLVGGREDTQYF. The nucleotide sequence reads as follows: TGTGCCAGCAGCTTGGTGGGGGGGCGGGAAGATACGCAGTATTTT.